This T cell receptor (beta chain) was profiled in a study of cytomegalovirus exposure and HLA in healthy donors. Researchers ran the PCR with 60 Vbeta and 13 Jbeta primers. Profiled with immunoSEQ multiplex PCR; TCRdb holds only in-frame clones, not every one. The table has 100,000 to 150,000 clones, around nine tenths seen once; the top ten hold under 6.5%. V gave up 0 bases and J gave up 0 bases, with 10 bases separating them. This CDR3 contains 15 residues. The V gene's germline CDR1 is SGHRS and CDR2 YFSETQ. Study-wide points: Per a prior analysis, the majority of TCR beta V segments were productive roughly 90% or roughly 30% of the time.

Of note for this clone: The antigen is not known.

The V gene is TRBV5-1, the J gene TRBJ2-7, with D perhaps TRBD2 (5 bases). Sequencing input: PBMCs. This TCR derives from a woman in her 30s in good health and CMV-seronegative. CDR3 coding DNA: TGCGCCAGCAGCTTGGCCAGACGGGGCTCCTACGAGCAGTACTTC. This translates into CASSLARRGSYEQYF.